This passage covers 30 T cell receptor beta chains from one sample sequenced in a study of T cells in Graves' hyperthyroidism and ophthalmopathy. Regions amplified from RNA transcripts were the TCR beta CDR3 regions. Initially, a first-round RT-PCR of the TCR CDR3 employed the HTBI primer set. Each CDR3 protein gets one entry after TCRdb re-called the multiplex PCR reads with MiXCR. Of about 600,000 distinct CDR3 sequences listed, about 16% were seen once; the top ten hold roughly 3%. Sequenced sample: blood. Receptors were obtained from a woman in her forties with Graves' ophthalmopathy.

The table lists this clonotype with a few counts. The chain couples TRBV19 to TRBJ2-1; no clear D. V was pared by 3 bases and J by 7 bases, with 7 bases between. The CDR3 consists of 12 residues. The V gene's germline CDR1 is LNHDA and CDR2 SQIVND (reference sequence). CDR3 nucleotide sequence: TGTGCCAGTAGTATGAGTATAAATGAGCAGTTCTTC. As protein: CASSMSINEQFF.

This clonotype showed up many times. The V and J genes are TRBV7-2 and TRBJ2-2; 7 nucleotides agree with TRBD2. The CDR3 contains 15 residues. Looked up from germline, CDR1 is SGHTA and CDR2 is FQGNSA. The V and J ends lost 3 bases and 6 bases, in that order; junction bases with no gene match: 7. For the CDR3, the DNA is TGTGCCAGCAGCTTTCTGCAGGGAGGGTCCGGGGAGCTGTTTTTT. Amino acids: CASSFLQGGSGELFF.

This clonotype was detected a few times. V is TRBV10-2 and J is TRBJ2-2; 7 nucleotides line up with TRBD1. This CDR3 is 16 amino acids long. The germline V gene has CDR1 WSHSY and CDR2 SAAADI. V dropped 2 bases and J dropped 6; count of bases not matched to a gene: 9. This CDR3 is CASSEPRQGRAGELFF. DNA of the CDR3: TGCGCCAGCAGTGAGCCGCGACAGGGCCGGGCCGGGGAGCTGTTTTTT.

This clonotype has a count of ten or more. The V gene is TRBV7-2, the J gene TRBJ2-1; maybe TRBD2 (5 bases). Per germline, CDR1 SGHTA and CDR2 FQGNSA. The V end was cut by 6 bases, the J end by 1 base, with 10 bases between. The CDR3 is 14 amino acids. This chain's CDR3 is CASRLSGSYNEQFF. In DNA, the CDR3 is TGTGCCAGCAGACTGAGCGGATCCTACAATGAGCAGTTCTTC.

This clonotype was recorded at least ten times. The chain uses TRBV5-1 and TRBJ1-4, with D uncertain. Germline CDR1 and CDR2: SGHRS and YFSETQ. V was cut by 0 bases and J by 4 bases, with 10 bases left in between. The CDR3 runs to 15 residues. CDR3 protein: CASSLVAGGNEKLFF. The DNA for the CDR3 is TGCGCCAGCAGCTTGGTCGCCGGAGGTAATGAAAAACTGTTTTTT.

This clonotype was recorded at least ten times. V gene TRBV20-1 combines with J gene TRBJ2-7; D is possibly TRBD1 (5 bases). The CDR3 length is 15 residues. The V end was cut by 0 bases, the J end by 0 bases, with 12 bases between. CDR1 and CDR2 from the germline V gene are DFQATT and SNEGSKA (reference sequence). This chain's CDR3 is CSARDRARGSYEQYF. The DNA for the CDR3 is TGCAGTGCTAGAGATCGGGCTAGGGGCTCCTACGAGCAGTACTTC.

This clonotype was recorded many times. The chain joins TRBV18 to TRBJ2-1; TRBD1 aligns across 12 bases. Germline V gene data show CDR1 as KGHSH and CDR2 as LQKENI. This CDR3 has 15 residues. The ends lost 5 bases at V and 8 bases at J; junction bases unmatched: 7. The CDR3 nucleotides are TGTGCCAGCTCAGGGACAGGGGGCGTCAGTCATGAGCAGTTCTTC. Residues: CASSGTGGVSHEQFF.

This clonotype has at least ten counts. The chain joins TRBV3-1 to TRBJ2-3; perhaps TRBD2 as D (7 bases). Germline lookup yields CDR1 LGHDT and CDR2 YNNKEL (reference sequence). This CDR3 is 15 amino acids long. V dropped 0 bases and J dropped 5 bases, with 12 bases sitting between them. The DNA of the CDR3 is TGTGCCAGCAGCCAAGAGCGAGCGGGACAAGATACGCAGTATTTT. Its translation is CASSQERAGQDTQYF.

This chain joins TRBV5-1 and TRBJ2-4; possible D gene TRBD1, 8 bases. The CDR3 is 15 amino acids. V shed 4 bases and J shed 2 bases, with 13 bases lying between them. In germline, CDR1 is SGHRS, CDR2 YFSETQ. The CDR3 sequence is CASSDRGLTKNIQYF. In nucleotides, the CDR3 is TGCGCCAGCAGCGACAGGGGACTAACCAAAAACATTCAGTACTTC.

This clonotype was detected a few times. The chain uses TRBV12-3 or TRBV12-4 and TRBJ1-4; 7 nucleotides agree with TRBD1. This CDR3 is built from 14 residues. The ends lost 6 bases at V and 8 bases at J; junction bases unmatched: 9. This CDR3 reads CASRRQGYREKLFF. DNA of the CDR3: TGTGCCAGCAGAAGACAGGGCTATCGGGAAAAACTGTTTTTT.

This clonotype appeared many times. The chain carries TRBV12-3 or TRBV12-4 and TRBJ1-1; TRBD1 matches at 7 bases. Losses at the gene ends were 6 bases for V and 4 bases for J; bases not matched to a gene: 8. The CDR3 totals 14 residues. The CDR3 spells CASSRQGWSTEAFF. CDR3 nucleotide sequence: TGTGCCAGCAGCCGACAGGGATGGAGCACTGAAGCTTTCTTT.

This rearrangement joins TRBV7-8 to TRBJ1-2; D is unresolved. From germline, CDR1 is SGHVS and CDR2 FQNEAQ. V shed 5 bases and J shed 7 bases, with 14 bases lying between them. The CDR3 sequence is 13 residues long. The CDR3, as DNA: TGTGCCAGCAGCCCCCTAGGATCGTCTGGCTACACCTTC. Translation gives CASSPLGSSGYTF.

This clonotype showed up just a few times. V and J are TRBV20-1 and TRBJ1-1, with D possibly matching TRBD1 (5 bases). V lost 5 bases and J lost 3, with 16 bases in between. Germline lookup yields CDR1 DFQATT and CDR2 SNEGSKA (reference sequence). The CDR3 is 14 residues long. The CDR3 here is CSARVQGGYTEAFF. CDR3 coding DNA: TGCAGTGCTCGGGTCCAGGGTGGGTACACTGAAGCTTTCTTT.

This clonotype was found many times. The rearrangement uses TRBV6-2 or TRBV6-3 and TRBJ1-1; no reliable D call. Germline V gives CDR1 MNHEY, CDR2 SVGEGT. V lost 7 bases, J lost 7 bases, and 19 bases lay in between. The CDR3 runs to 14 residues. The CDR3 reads CASNPQSLFREAFF. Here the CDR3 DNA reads TGTGCCAGCAACCCCCAGAGCTTGTTTCGTGAAGCTTTCTTT.

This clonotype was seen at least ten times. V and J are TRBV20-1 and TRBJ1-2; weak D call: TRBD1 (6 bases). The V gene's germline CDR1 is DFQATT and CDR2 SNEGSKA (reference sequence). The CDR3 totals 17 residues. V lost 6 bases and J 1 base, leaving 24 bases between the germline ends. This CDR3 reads CSAPVEGGNTHNYGYTF. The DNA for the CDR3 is TGCAGTGCCCCCGTTGAGGGGGGGAATACGCATAACTATGGCTACACCTTC.

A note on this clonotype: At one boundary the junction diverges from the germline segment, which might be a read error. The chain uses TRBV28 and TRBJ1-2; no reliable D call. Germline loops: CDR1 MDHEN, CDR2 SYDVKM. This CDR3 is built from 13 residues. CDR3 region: CASRLKENYGYTF. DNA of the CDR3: TGTGCCAGCCGTTTGAAGGAGAACTATGGCTACACCTTC.

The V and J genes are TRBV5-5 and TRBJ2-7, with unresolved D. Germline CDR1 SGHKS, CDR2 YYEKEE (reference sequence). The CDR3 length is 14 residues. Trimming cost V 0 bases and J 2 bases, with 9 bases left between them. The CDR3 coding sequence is TGTGCCAGCAGCTTGGATCCAGCTACCTACGAGCAGTACTTC. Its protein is CASSLDPATYEQYF. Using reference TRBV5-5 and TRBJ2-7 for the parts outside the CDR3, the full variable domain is DAGVTQSPTHLIKTRGQQVTLRCSPISGHKSVSWYQQVLGQGPQFIFQYYEKEERGRGNFPDRFSARQFPNYSSELNVNALLLGDSALYLCASSLDPATYEQYFGPGTRLTVT.

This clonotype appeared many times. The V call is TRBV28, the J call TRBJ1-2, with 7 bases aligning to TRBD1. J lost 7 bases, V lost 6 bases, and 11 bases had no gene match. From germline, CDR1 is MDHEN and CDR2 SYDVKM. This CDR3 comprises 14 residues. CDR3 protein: CASRSTDRATGYTF. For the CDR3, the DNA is TGTGCCAGCAGATCGACTGACAGGGCGACTGGCTACACCTTC.

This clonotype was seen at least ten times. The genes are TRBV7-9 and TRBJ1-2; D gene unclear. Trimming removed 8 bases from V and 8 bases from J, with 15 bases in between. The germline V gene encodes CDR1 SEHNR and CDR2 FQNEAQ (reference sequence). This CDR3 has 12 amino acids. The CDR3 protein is CASGSYSGGYTF. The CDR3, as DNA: TGTGCCAGCGGCTCCTATTCCGGGGGCTACACCTTC.

The CDR3 is CASRQTGAANTQYF. In DNA, the CDR3 is TGTGCCAGCAGGCAAACGGGGGCCGCGAATACGCAGTATTTT. The chain couples TRBV6-1 to TRBJ2-3; tentatively, D is TRBD1 or TRBD2 (6 bases each). The CDR3 extends over 14 amino acids. Trimming stripped 6 bases from V and 7 bases from J, with 17 bases between. Germline-derived CDR1 and CDR2 are MNHNS and SASEGT.

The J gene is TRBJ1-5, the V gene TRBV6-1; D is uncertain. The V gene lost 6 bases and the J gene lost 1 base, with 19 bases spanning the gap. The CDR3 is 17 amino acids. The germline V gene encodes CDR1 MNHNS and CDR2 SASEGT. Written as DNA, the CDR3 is TGTGCCAGCAGGAGAGCTACCTCGGGGTCGAGCAATCAGCCCCAGCATTTT. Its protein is CASRRATSGSSNQPQHF.

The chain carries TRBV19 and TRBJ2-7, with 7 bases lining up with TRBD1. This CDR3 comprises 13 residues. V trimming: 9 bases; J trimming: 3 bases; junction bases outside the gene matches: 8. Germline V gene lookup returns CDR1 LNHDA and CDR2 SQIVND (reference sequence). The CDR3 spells CASSQGENYEQYF. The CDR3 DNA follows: TGTGCCAGCTCCCAGGGGGAAAACTACGAGCAGTACTTC.

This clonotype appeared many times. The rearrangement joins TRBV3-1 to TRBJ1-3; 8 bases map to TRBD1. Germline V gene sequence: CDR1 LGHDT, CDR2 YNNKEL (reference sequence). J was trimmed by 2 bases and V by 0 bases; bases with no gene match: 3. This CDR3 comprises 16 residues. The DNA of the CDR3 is TGTGCCAGCAGCCAAGATGGACAGGGAGCTGGAAACACCATATATTTT. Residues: CASSQDGQGAGNTIYF.

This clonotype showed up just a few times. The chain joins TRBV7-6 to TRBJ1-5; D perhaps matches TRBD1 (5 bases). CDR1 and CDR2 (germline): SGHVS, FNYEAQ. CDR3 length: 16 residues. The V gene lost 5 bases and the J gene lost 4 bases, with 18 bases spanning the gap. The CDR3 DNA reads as TGTGCCAGCAGCCCCTCCCCGTGGGGGGGTAATCAGCCCCAGCATTTT. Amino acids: CASSPSPWGGNQPQHF.

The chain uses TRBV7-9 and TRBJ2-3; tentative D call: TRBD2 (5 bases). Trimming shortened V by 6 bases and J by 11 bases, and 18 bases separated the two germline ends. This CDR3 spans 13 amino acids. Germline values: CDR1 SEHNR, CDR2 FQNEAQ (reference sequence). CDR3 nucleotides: TGTGCCAGCAGTCTTATAACCGGGAATCTGCAGTATTTT. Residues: CASSLITGNLQYF.

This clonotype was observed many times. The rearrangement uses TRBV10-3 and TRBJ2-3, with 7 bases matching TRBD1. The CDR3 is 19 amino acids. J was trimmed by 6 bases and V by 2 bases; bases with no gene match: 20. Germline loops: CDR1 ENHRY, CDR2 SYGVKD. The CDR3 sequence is CAISEGLGVDRDRSDTQYF. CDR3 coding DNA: TGTGCCATCAGTGAGGGACTGGGCGTTGACAGGGATAGATCGGATACGCAGTATTTT.

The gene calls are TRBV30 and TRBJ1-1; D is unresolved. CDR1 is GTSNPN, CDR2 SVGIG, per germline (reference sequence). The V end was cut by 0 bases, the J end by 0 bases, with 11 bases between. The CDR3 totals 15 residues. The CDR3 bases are TGTGCCTGGAGTGTATCGGGGAGATTGAACACTGAAGCTTTCTTT. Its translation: CAWSVSGRLNTEAFF.

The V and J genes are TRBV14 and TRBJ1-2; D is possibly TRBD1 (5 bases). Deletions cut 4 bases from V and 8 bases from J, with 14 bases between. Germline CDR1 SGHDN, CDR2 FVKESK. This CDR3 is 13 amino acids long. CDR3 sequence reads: CASSRLQGDGYTF. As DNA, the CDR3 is TGTGCCAGCAGCCGCCTCCAGGGTGACGGCTACACCTTC.

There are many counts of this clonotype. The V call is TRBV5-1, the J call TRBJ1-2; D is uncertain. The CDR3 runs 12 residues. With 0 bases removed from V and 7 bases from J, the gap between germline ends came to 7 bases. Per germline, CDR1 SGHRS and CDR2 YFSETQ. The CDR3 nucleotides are TGCGCCAGCAGCTTGGTCGACTCTGGCTACACCTTC. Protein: CASSLVDSGYTF.

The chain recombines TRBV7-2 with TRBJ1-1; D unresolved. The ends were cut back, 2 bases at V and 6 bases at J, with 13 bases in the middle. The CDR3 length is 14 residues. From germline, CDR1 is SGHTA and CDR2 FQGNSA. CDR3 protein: CASSLSWAVAEAFF. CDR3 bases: TGTGCCAGCAGCTTAAGTTGGGCAGTGGCTGAAGCTTTCTTT.